Below, one T cell receptor beta chain is given with its context. Its antigen remains unidentified. The CDR3 is made up of 19 amino acids. Trimming removed 0 bases from V and 0 bases from J; junction bases left unmatched: 10. In germline, CDR1 is SGDLS, CDR2 YYNGEE. This record belongs to a study of cytomegalovirus exposure and HLA in healthy donors. Findings of the study overall: Accounts indicate the classifier identified cytomegalovirus status with strong specificity and sensitivity.

TCRdb's table, derived via immunoSEQ multiplex PCR, lists solely in-frame clones and lacks some. Seen here are roughly 350,000 clones, 86% observed once, and the top ten hold 0.65% to 0.85%. This clonotype was sampled from a woman aged 18-30 years in good health and CMV-seronegative. The sequenced sample consisted of PBMCs. This chain uses TRBV9 with TRBJ2-4; 9 nucleotides agree with TRBD2. The CDR3 is CASSVDGASGIVAKNIQYF. In DNA, the CDR3 is TGTGCCAGCAGCGTAGATGGGGCTAGCGGGATTGTAGCCAAAAACATTCAGTACTTC.